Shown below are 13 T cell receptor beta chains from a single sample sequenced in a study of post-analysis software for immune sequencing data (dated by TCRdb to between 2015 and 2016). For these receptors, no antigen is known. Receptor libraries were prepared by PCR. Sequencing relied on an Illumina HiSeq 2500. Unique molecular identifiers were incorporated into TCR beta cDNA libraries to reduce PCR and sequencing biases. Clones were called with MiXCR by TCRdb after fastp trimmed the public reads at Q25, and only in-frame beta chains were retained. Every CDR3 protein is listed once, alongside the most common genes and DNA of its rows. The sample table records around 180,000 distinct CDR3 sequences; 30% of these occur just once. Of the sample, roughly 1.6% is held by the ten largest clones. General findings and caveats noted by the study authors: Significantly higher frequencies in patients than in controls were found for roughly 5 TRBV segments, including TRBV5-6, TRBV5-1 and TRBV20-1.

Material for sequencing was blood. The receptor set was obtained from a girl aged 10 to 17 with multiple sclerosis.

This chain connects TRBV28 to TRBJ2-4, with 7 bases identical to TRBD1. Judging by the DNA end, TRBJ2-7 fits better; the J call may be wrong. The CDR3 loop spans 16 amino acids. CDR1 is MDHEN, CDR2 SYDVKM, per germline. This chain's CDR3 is CASSLGPPGQSYEQYF. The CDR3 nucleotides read TGTGCCAGCAGTTTGGGCCCTCCGGGACAGAGCTACGAGCAGTACTTC.

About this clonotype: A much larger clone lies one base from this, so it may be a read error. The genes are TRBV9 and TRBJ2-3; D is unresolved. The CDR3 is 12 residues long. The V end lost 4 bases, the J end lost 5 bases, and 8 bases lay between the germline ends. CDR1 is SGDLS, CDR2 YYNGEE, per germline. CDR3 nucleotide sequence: TGTGCCAGCAGCACCATAGGAGATACGCAGTATTTT. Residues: CASSTIGDTQYF.

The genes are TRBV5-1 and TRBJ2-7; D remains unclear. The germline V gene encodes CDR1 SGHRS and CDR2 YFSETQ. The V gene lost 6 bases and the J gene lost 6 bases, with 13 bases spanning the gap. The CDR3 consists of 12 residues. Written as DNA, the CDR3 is TGCGCCAGCAAAAGGAGCTCGTCCGAGCAGTACTTC. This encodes CASKRSSSEQYF. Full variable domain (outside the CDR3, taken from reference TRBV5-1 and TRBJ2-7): KAGVTQTPRYLIKTRGQQVTLSCSPISGHRSVSWYQQTPGQGLQFLFEYFSETQRNKGNFPGRFSGRQFSNSRSEMNVSTLELGDSALYLCASKRSSSEQYFGPGTRLTVT.

The chain's CDR3 is CASSSWSNHHEQYF. The CDR3 nucleotides read TGTGCCAGCAGTTCTTGGTCCAATCACCACGAGCAGTACTTC. The rearrangement uses TRBV28 and TRBJ2-7; D unclear. Trimming took 4 bases from V and 5 from J, leaving 15 bases between them. The CDR3 totals 14 residues. Germline-derived CDR1 and CDR2 are MDHEN and SYDVKM.

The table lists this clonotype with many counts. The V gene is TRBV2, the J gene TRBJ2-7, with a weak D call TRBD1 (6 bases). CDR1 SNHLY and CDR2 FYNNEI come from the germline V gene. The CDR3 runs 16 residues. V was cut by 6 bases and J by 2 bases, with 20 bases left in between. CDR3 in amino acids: CASSDSRQVRPYEQYF. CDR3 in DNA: TGTGCCAGCAGCGATTCCCGACAGGTTAGACCCTACGAGCAGTACTTC.

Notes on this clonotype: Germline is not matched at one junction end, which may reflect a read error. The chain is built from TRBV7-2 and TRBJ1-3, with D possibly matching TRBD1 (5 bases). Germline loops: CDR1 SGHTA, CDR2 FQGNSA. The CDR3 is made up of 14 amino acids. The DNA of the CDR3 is TGTGCCAGCAGCTTAGGAGGGGTTCGAAACACCACATATTTT. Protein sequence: CASSLGGVRNTTYF.

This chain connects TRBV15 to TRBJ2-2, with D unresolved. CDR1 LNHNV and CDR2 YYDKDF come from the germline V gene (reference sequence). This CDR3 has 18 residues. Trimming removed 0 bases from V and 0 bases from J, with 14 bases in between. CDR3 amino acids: CATSREDHPEANTGELFF. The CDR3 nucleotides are TGTGCCACCAGCAGAGAGGATCACCCAGAAGCGAACACCGGGGAGCTGTTTTTT.

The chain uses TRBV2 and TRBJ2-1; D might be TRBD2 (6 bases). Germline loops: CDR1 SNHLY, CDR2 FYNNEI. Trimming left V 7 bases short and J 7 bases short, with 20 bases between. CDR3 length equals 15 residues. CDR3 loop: CASNSDVGSWNEQFF. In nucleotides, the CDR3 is TGTGCCAGCAACTCTGATGTCGGGAGTTGGAATGAGCAGTTCTTC.

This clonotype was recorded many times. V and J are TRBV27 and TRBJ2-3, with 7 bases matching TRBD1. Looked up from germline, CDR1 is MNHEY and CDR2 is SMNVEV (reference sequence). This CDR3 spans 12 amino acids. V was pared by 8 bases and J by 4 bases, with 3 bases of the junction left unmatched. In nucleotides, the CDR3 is TGTGCCAGCGCCCAGGGGGCAGATACGCAGTATTTT. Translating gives CASAQGADTQYF.

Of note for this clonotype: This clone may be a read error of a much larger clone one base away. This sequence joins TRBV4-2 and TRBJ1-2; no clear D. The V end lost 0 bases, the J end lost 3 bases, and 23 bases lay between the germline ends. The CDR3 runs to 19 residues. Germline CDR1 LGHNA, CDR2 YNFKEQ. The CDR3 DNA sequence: TGTGCCAGCAGCCAAGACGGCCGCACCTACCTACTCTCTGACTATGGCTACACCTTC. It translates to CASSQDGRTYLLSDYGYTF.

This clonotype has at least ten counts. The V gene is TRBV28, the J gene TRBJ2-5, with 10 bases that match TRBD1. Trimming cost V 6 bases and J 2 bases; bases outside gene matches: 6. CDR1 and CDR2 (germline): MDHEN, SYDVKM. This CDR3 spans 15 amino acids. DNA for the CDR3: TGTGCCAGCAGACGGACAGGGGGAATACAAGAGACCCAGTACTTC. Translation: CASRRTGGIQETQYF.

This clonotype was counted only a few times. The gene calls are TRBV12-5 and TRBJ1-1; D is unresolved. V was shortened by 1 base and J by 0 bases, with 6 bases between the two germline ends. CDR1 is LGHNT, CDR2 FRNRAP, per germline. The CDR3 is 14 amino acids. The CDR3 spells CASGLGRLNTEAFF. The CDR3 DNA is TGTGCTAGTGGTTTGGGGCGCTTGAACACTGAAGCTTTCTTT.

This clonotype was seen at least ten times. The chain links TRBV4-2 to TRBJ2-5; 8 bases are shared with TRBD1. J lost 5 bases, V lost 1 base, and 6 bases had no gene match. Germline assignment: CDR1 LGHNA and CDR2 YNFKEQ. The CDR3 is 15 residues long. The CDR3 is CASSQGQGAEETQYF. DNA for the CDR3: TGTGCCAGCAGCCAAGGGCAGGGGGCGGAGGAGACCCAGTACTTC.